This T cell receptor (beta chain) was recorded in a study of blood T cells in healthy people across ages. This clonotype has just a few counts. Its target is not known. For the second PCR, which ran for about 7 to 11 cycles, a sample-barcoded 5' primer and a J-beta primer mix were used. MiXCR was run by TCRdb on the 5' RACE reads, yielding one entry per CDR3 protein. The table has some 1,000,000 distinct CDR3 sequences, under 30% seen once. PBMCs were isolated at a quantity of at least 6.5 million per sample. General observations from the study: Both higher diversity and more naive CD4+ cells marked long-lived donors when set against aged donors.

This same sample was also taken into another study, of T cells of mothers and their children. From that second work: Once extracted, all RNA went into cDNA synthesis at 1.5 ug per 15 ul.

This receptor was identified in a girl aged 2 to 9 in good health. Input material: blood.

The CDR3 is CASSPPVRTDTQYF. The CDR3 region has the DNA TGTGCCAGCTCACCACCTGTTCGCACAGATACGCAGTATTTT. The V gene is TRBV18, the J gene TRBJ2-3; no definite D call. Germline V lookup: CDR1 KGHSH, CDR2 LQKENI. Trimming cost V 0 bases and J 1 base, with 5 bases left between them. The CDR3 spans 14 residues. The whole variable domain, remainder taken from reference TRBV18 and TRBJ2-3, is NAGVMQNPRHLVRRRGQEARLRCSPMKGHSHVYWYRQLPEEGLKFMVYLQKENIIDESGMPKERFSAEFPKEGPSILRIQQVVRGDSAAYFCASSPPVRTDTQYFGPGTRLTVL.